Presented here are 24 T cell receptor beta chains from one specimen sequenced in a study of CD8 T cells in Susac syndrome. With random hexamers, 0.5 to 1 ug RNA was reverse transcribed. MiXCR was run by TCRdb on the immunoSEQ multiplex PCR reads, yielding one entry per CDR3 protein. In the table there are about 76,000 distinct CDR3 sequences, 93% of which are singletons. The sample comprised CD8+ T cells from PBMCs. These TCRs come from a human donor with Susac syndrome.

The V call is TRBV20-1, the J call TRBJ2-3, with TRBD2 identical over 8 bases. The CDR3 runs to 15 residues. Germline values: CDR1 DFQATT, CDR2 SNEGSKA (reference sequence). CDR3 in amino acids: CSSAGGTSSTDTQYF. In DNA form, the CDR3 reads TGCAGCTCCGCGGGCGGGACTAGTAGCACAGATACGCAGTATTTT.

Only one count was recorded for this clonotype. The chain combines TRBV18 with TRBJ2-7; 10 nucleotides line up with TRBD2. Germline loops: CDR1 KGHSH, CDR2 LQKENI. The CDR3 loop spans 18 amino acids. Trimming at V came to 2 bases and at J to 3 bases, leaving 13 bases not matched to a gene. The CDR3 coding sequence is TGTGCCAGCTCACCAAGGCTAGCGGGGGAGACGAACCACTACGAGCAGTACTTC. Protein: CASSPRLAGETNHYEQYF. The complete variable domain, with remaining parts taken from reference TRBV18 and TRBJ2-7, reads NAGVMQNPRHLVRRRGQEARLRCSPMKGHSHVYWYRQLPEEGLKFMVYLQKENIIDESGMPKERFSAEFPKEGPSILRIQQVVRGDSAAYFCASSPRLAGETNHYEQYFGPGTRLTVT.

This clonotype was counted a single time. CDR3 coding DNA: TGTGCCAGCAGTTTCACGGGCACAGATACGCAGTATTTT. Its translation is CASSFTGTDTQYF. The chain couples TRBV28 to TRBJ2-3; no firm D call. Germline V gene sequence: CDR1 MDHEN, CDR2 SYDVKM. Trimming removed 3 bases from V and 1 base from J, with 5 bases in between. This CDR3 has 13 residues. Using reference TRBV28 and TRBJ2-3 for the parts outside the CDR3, the full variable domain is DVKVTQSSRYLVKRTGEKVFLECVQDMDHENMFWYRQDPGLGLRLIYFSYDVKMKEKGDIPEGYSVSREKKERFSLILESASTNQTSMYLCASSFTGTDTQYFGPGTRLTVL.

This chain uses TRBV6-5 with TRBJ2-7, with D tentatively TRBD1 (6 bases). There are 14 residues in the CDR3. Trimming stripped 6 bases from V and 0 bases from J, with 12 bases between. Germline V CDR1 and CDR2: MNHEY, SVGAGI. CDR3 bases: TGTGCCAGCAGCCTCAACAGGGACTCCTACGAGCAGTACTTC. Residues: CASSLNRDSYEQYF.

The chain employs TRBV7-8 and TRBJ1-2; D is perhaps TRBD1 (6 bases). The CDR3 has 16 residues. Trimming stripped 1 base from V and 8 bases from J, with 20 bases between. Germline V gives CDR1 SGHVS, CDR2 FQNEAQ. For the CDR3, the DNA is TGTGCCAGCAGCTTAGGACCGGGGGGGGCCTCCGGGGGCTACACCTTC. Encoded protein: CASSLGPGGASGGYTF.

The chain joins TRBV6-2 or TRBV6-3 to TRBJ1-5; D uncertain. The V end lost 2 bases, the J end lost 0 bases, and 14 bases lay between the germline ends. Germline values: CDR1 MNHEY, CDR2 SVGEGT. The CDR3 consists of 17 residues. The CDR3 region has the DNA TGTGCCAGCAGTTACCGGCCAGAGGGCCTTAGCAATCAGCCCCAGCATTTT. The encoded protein is CASSYRPEGLSNQPQHF.

The rearrangement joins TRBV10-3 to TRBJ1-4; TRBD1 agrees at 8 bases. V shed 5 bases, J shed 5 bases, and the junction held 7 bases outside the gene matches. CDR1 and CDR2 (germline): ENHRY, SYGVKD. The CDR3 has 15 residues. The CDR3 DNA follows: TGTGCCATCAGTCGGACAGGGCGAGAGAATGAAAAACTGTTTTTT. This sequence encodes CAISRTGRENEKLFF.

The rearrangement uses TRBV7-8 and TRBJ1-1; D not resolved. The V end lost 0 bases, the J end lost 5 bases, and 7 bases lay between the germline ends. This CDR3 comprises 13 residues. From germline, CDR1 is SGHVS and CDR2 FQNEAQ. In DNA form, the CDR3 reads TGTGCCAGCAGCTTAGCGCCCCGTACTGAAGCTTTCTTT. This codes for CASSLAPRTEAFF.

The CDR3 reads CSARMEGDTEAFF. The CDR3 DNA reads as TGCAGTGCTAGAATGGAAGGGGACACTGAAGCTTTCTTT. The gene calls are TRBV20-1 and TRBJ1-1, with D possibly TRBD1 on 5 matching bases. Germline V gene sequence: CDR1 DFQATT, CDR2 SNEGSKA (reference sequence). The CDR3 totals 13 residues. The germline V and J ends were trimmed by 2 bases and 3 bases, with 10 bases remaining between them.

The rearrangement links TRBV11-2 to TRBJ2-5; D not resolved. Germline V lookup: CDR1 SGHAT, CDR2 FQNNGV. Trimming took 2 bases from V and 0 from J, leaving 13 bases between them. The CDR3 sequence is 16 residues long. The CDR3 sequence is CASSLFIIQDQETQYF. CDR3 in DNA: TGTGCCAGCAGCTTATTCATTATCCAGGACCAAGAGACCCAGTACTTC. The full variable domain, in which reference TRBV11-2 and TRBJ2-5 provide the parts outside the CDR3, is EAGVAQSPRYKIIEKRQSVAFWCNPISGHATLYWYQQILGQGPKLLIQFQNNGVVDDSQLPKDRFSAERLKGVDSTLKIQPAKLEDSAVYLCASSLFIIQDQETQYFGPGTRLLVL.

The genes are TRBV2 and TRBJ2-7; D is unresolved. Germline-derived CDR1 and CDR2 are SNHLY and FYNNEI. CDR3 length: 12 residues. Trimming removed 3 bases at V and 3 bases at J, with 6 bases between. The CDR3 nucleotides are TGTGCCAGCAGTGATAGGGACTACGAGCAGTACTTC. The encoded protein is CASSDRDYEQYF.

The chain is built from TRBV6-5 and TRBJ1-1; 9 positions agree with TRBD1. Per germline, CDR1 MNHEY and CDR2 SVGAGI. After removal of 2 bases from V and 8 bases from J, the junction contained 6 bases not matched to a gene. There are 14 residues in the CDR3. CDR3 sequence: CASSYVSTGGEAFF. The DNA for the CDR3 is TGTGCCAGCAGTTACGTCTCTACAGGGGGCGAAGCTTTCTTT.

This chain links TRBV25-1 with TRBJ2-7; D assignment may be TRBD1 or TRBD2 (5 bases each). Per the germline V gene, CDR1 is MGHDK and CDR2 is SYGVNS. V was trimmed by 3 bases and J by 6 bases, leaving 18 bases between them. The CDR3 covers 15 residues. The CDR3 coding sequence is TGTGCCAGCAGTGAGGGATTCGGGGCCCTAGGCGAGCAGTACTTC. As protein: CASSEGFGALGEQYF.

V is TRBV7-6 and J is TRBJ2-1; D is possibly TRBD1 (5 bases). Germline V gene data show CDR1 as SGHVS and CDR2 as FNYEAQ. This CDR3 spans 14 amino acids. Trimming cost V 5 bases and J 4 bases, with 12 bases left between them. CDR3 amino acids: CASSLEGDYNEQFF. The CDR3 coding sequence is TGTGCCAGCAGCCTAGAAGGGGATTACAATGAGCAGTTCTTC.

The CDR3 coding sequence is TGTGCCAGCAGGCAAAGCAGGGGCACTGAAGCTTTCTTT. As protein: CASRQSRGTEAFF. The chain is built from TRBV7-9 and TRBJ1-1, with D possibly matching TRBD1 (6 bases). Per the germline V gene, CDR1 is SEHNR and CDR2 is FQNEAQ (reference sequence). The CDR3 has 13 residues. The V end was cut by 6 bases, the J end by 4 bases, with 12 bases between.

The table lists this clonotype with a count of one. The rearrangement joins TRBV29-1 to TRBJ2-2, with TRBD2 as a possible D gene (5 bases). Per germline, CDR1 SQVTM and CDR2 ANQGSEA. V shed 4 bases and J shed 2 bases, with 17 bases lying between them. The CDR3 is 16 amino acids. This CDR3 is CSVAPTILPNTGELFF. The CDR3 nucleotides are TGCAGCGTTGCGCCGACTATTCTACCCAACACCGGGGAGCTGTTTTTT.

This chain uses TRBV5-6 with TRBJ2-2; 8 bases are a match to TRBD1. J was trimmed by 4 bases and V by 4 bases; bases with no gene match: 6. The CDR3 runs 15 residues. Germline assignment: CDR1 SGHDT and CDR2 YYEEEE. The CDR3 protein is CASSGRTGFTGELFF. The CDR3 DNA follows: TGTGCCAGCAGCGGGCGGACAGGGTTCACCGGGGAGCTGTTTTTT. The variable domain in full, completed from reference TRBV5-6 and TRBJ2-2, reads DAGVTQSPTHLIKTRGQQVTLRCSPKSGHDTVSWYQQALGQGPQFIFQYYEEEERQRGNFPDRFSGHQFPNYSSELNVNALLLGDSALYLCASSGRTGFTGELFFGEGSRLTVL.

The chain employs TRBV27 and TRBJ2-1; D might be TRBD2 (6 bases). Trimming shortened V by 5 bases and J by 8 bases, and 19 bases separated the two germline ends. CDR1 MNHEY and CDR2 SMNVEV come from the germline V gene (reference sequence). CDR3 length equals 15 residues. CDR3 sequence: CASSGLSLGGDEQFF. In DNA form, the CDR3 reads TGTGCCAGCAGTGGACTATCCCTTGGTGGGGATGAGCAGTTCTTC.

As DNA, the CDR3 is TGTGCCAGCAGATTACAGGGGGCGCACACTGAAGCTTTCTTT. Translating gives CASRLQGAHTEAFF. V gene TRBV4-2 combines with J gene TRBJ1-1; 9 positions agree with TRBD1. Trimming took 6 bases from V and 3 from J; bases not matched to a gene: 5. The CDR3 is made up of 14 amino acids. Looked up from germline, CDR1 is LGHNA and CDR2 is YNFKEQ.

The rearrangement links TRBV3-1 to TRBJ2-7, with 9 bases that match TRBD2. The CDR3 sequence is 14 residues long. CDR1 is LGHDT and CDR2 is YNNKEL in the germline V gene (reference sequence). The trim removed 6 bases at V and 5 bases at J, leaving 8 bases unmatched. The DNA of the CDR3 is TGTGCCAGCAGAGGACTAGCGAGGTCGGACGAGCAGTACTTC. It yields the protein CASRGLARSDEQYF.

The chain carries TRBV20-1 and TRBJ1-5; D gene uncertain. Germline CDR1 reads DFQATT; CDR2 reads SNEGSKA (reference sequence). The CDR3 covers 14 residues. The germline V and J ends were trimmed by 2 bases and 0 bases, with 8 bases remaining between them. CDR3 region: CSARHVISNQPQHF. CDR3 coding DNA: TGCAGTGCTAGACACGTTATTAGCAATCAGCCCCAGCATTTT.

V gene TRBV20-1 combines with J gene TRBJ2-1; D uncertain. CDR1 is DFQATT and CDR2 is SNEGSKA in the germline V gene (reference sequence). This CDR3 has 10 residues. Trimming removed 6 bases from V and 7 bases from J, with 7 bases in between. CDR3 sequence (DNA): TGCAGTGCGGAACGTAATGAGCAGTTCTTC. It encodes CSAERNEQFF.

The count of this clonotype is one. V is TRBV11-2 and J is TRBJ1-1; D is undetermined. The ends were cut back, 0 bases at V and 2 bases at J, with 7 bases in the middle. From germline, CDR1 is SGHAT and CDR2 FQNNGV. This CDR3 is 14 amino acids long. DNA of the CDR3: TGTGCCAGCAGCTTAGAGTCAGCCAACACTGAAGCTTTCTTT. It codes for CASSLESANTEAFF.

V is TRBV20-1 and J is TRBJ2-3, with 8 positions matching TRBD2. This CDR3 is 17 amino acids long. The J segment lost 1 base and the V segment lost 3 bases, leaving 12 bases of the junction unmatched. Germline V CDR1 and CDR2: DFQATT, SNEGSKA (reference sequence). CDR3 in amino acids: CSASREGAGGRTDTQYF. CDR3 nucleotide sequence: TGCAGTGCTAGCAGAGAGGGTGCGGGGGGCCGCACAGATACGCAGTATTTT.